This T cell receptor (beta chain) originates from a study of T-cell memory formation after mild COVID-19. General observations from the study: Contracting CD8+ clones were enriched in EMRA, CD4+ mainly in CM and EM. Confirmation of SARS-CoV-2 specificity was lacking for second-wave clones peaking day 37. Among clones contracting day 15 to 85, CD4/CD8 was balanced, whereas later expanders leaned CD4+.

The V gene lost 8 bases and the J gene lost 5 bases, with 13 bases spanning the gap. The CDR3 has 12 amino acids. CDR1 and CDR2 (germline): MNHNS, SASEGT. A single record per CDR3 protein comes from TCRdb applying MiXCR to the 5' RACE reads. The sample shows about 620,000 distinct CDR3 sequences, roughly 18% of them seen only once. This clonotype was seen a handful of times. Its antigen remains unknown. The gene calls are TRBV6-1 and TRBJ2-7; D possibly uses TRBD1 or TRBD2 (5 bases each). The clonotype comes from an adult woman who had mild COVID-19 (a few samples of this study predate the infection). Cell type and time point are not known. Sequencing was carried out using PBMCs or a T cell subset sorted from them (not recorded which). The CDR3 protein is CASGTLRNEQYF. The CDR3 nucleotides read TGTGCCAGCGGGACGCTTAGGAACGAGCAGTACTTC.